These 21 T cell receptor beta chains were all obtained from the same sample, sequenced in a study of CD8+ T cells in alopecia areata. The authors extracted RNA and reverse transcribed it into cDNA as the sequencing template. Profiled with immunoSEQ multiplex PCR; TCRdb holds only in-frame clones, not every one. Of about 100,000 clones in the sample, 45% to 60% were seen once. Sequencing was done on a sample of NKG2D-low CD8+ T cells sorted from blood. The receptors were gathered from a human donor with alopecia areata.

The chain carries TRBV4-1 and TRBJ2-7, with D hard to call. The CDR3 spans 13 residues. Deletions cut 3 bases from V and 5 bases from J, with 11 bases between. The V gene's germline CDR1 is MGHRA and CDR2 YSYEKL. The CDR3, as DNA: TGCGCCAGCAGCCAGGTCCTCTCGAACGAGCAGTACTTC. It is translated as CASSQVLSNEQYF.

J is TRBJ2-3 and V is TRBV5-4; TRBD1 or TRBD2 may be the D gene (6 bases each). From germline, CDR1 is SGHNT and CDR2 YYREEE (reference sequence). There are 17 residues in the CDR3. The germline V and J ends were trimmed by 0 bases and 0 bases, with 14 bases remaining between them. This chain's CDR3 is CASSLVGGPISTDTQYF. DNA of the CDR3: TGTGCCAGCAGCTTGGTGGGGGGCCCGATTAGCACAGATACGCAGTATTTT.

This chain connects TRBV2 to TRBJ2-1; 10 positions agree with TRBD1. CDR3 length: 13 amino acids. The germline CDR1 and CDR2 sequences are SNHLY and FYNNEI. V dropped 4 bases and J dropped 6; count of bases not matched to a gene: 0. In DNA, the CDR3 is TGTGCCAGCAGTGGGACAGGGGGCAATGAGCAGTTCTTC. Translating gives CASSGTGGNEQFF.

The CDR3 DNA reads as TGTGCCAGCAGCCAGGAGAAGCCCGGGGAGCTGTTTTTT. As protein: CASSQEKPGELFF. The rearrangement links TRBV4-2 to TRBJ2-2; D uncertain. V was pared by 3 bases and J by 6 bases, with 8 bases between. The CDR3 spans 13 residues. Germline CDR1 is LGHNA and CDR2 is YNFKEQ.

This clone was counted a few times. This sequence joins TRBV9 and TRBJ1-3; D not certain. Germline V lookup: CDR1 SGDLS, CDR2 YYNGEE. CDR3 length equals 17 residues. V was clipped by 4 bases and J by 2 bases, with 19 bases between them. The DNA for the CDR3 is TGTGCCAGCAGCCACCCCTTATCGGGGATTGCTGGAAACACCATATATTTT. This translates into CASSHPLSGIAGNTIYF.

V is TRBV7-9 and J is TRBJ2-7; the D gene is possibly TRBD2 (5 bases). Germline V gene data show CDR1 as SEHNR and CDR2 as FQNEAQ (reference sequence). The CDR3 is 11 amino acids. Trimming removed 9 bases from V and 9 bases from J, with 15 bases in between. The CDR3 sequence: CASIEGSGQYF. CDR3 sequence (DNA): TGTGCCAGTATCGAAGGGAGTGGGCAGTACTTC.

This chain joins TRBV9 and TRBJ2-3; D is possibly TRBD1 or TRBD2 (5 bases each). From germline, CDR1 is SGDLS and CDR2 YYNGEE. The CDR3 runs 16 residues. Trimming pared 3 bases from V and 0 bases from J, leaving 14 bases between. CDR3 sequence (DNA): TGTGCCAGCAGCGAGGGGACGGCAACTAGCACAGATACGCAGTATTTT. This encodes CASSEGTATSTDTQYF.

The sample holds a few counts of this clone. The chain combines TRBV5-1 with TRBJ2-1; 13 bases map to TRBD2. Trimming at V came to 4 bases and at J to 6 bases, leaving 7 bases not matched to a gene. CDR1 and CDR2 from the germline V gene are SGHRS and YFSETQ. This CDR3 comprises 16 residues. In DNA form, the CDR3 reads TGCGCCAGCAGCCAGGAGGGACTAGCGGGACCCAATGAGCAGTTCTTC. Residues: CASSQEGLAGPNEQFF.

The rearrangement joins TRBV28 to TRBJ2-5; D possibly corresponds to TRBD2 (7 bases). The CDR3 consists of 14 residues. Germline V gene lookup returns CDR1 MDHEN and CDR2 SYDVKM. The ends were cut back, 5 bases at V and 5 bases at J, with 15 bases in the middle. The DNA for the CDR3 is TGTGCCAGCAGTGCACTAGGGGGGGAGGAGACCCAGTACTTC. It specifies CASSALGGEETQYF.

The chain combines TRBV5-1 with TRBJ2-7; TRBD1 matches 9 bases. CDR3 length: 14 amino acids. V shed 3 bases, J shed 2 bases, and the junction held 3 bases outside the gene matches. Germline CDR1 reads SGHRS; CDR2 reads YFSETQ. The CDR3 sequence: CASSSRDRAYEQYF. In DNA, the CDR3 is TGCGCCAGCAGCTCCCGGGACAGGGCCTACGAGCAGTACTTC.

The rearrangement joins TRBV9 to TRBJ2-5; possibly TRBD1 for D (6 bases). CDR3 length: 16 residues. In germline, CDR1 is SGDLS, CDR2 YYNGEE. Trimming stripped 3 bases from V and 3 bases from J, with 18 bases between. The CDR3 region is CASSGGAGTQKETQYF. The CDR3 region has the DNA TGTGCCAGCAGCGGAGGGGCAGGGACACAAAAAGAGACCCAGTACTTC.

The chain has TRBV13 and TRBJ2-7; unclear D gene. V dropped 0 bases and J dropped 3 bases, with 9 bases sitting between them. Per the germline V gene, CDR1 is PRHDT and CDR2 is FYEKMQ (reference sequence). The CDR3 has 14 residues. Here the CDR3 reads CASSLGGPFYEQYF. CDR3 sequence (DNA): TGTGCCAGCAGCTTAGGTGGCCCATTCTACGAGCAGTACTTC.

This clone came up a few times. The genes are TRBV5-5 and TRBJ1-1; D is possibly TRBD1 (5 bases). Germline CDR1 reads SGHKS; CDR2 reads YYEKEE (reference sequence). With 2 bases removed from V and 3 bases from J, the gap between germline ends came to 14 bases. The CDR3 loop spans 15 amino acids. CDR3 sequence: CASSLTHRSHTEAFF. In DNA, the CDR3 is TGTGCCAGCAGCTTAACCCACAGGTCCCACACTGAAGCTTTCTTT.

The V call is TRBV29-1, the J call TRBJ2-1; possibly TRBD2 for D (6 bases). Trimming left V 6 bases short and J 4 bases short, with 10 bases between. The CDR3 consists of 12 residues. Germline-derived CDR1 and CDR2 are SQVTM and ANQGSEA. CDR3 coding DNA: TGCAGCGTGCGGGACTTTTACAATGAGCAGTTCTTC. This gives the protein CSVRDFYNEQFF.

This clone showed up just a few times. V and J are TRBV7-8 and TRBJ2-3; the match to TRBD2 covers 7 bases. CDR3 size: 14 residues. Germline-derived CDR1 and CDR2 are SGHVS and FQNEAQ. With V trimmed by 1 base and J by 10 bases, 8 bases remained unmatched. Here the CDR3 reads CASSLEEWEGPQYF. DNA for the CDR3: TGTGCCAGCAGCTTAGAGGAGTGGGAGGGCCCGCAGTATTTT. The full variable domain, in which reference TRBV7-8 and TRBJ2-3 provide the parts outside the CDR3, is GAGVSQSPRYKVAKRGQDVALRCDPISGHVSLFWYQQALGQGPEFLTYFQNEAQLDKSGLPSDRFFAERPEGSVSTLKIQRTQQEDSAVYLCASSLEEWEGPQYFGPGTRLTVL.

The chain recombines TRBV7-9 with TRBJ2-1, with 7 bases that match TRBD2. This CDR3 comprises 13 residues. V shed 3 bases and J 7 bases; nucleotides not matched to a gene: 3. CDR1 is SEHNR, CDR2 FQNEAQ, per germline (reference sequence). CDR3 bases: TGTGCCAGCAGCTTGACTAGCCCGAATGAGCAGTTCTTC. This sequence encodes CASSLTSPNEQFF.

V and J are TRBV7-9 and TRBJ2-5; D possibly corresponds to TRBD1 (5 bases). CDR3 length: 13 amino acids. The germline gives CDR1 SEHNR, CDR2 FQNEAQ (reference sequence). V lost 3 bases and J 2 bases, leaving 7 bases between the germline ends. The CDR3 bases are TGTGCCAGCAGCTTCGACAGTCAAGAGACCCAGTACTTC. Amino acids: CASSFDSQETQYF.

The chain joins TRBV27 to TRBJ2-4; 7 bases match TRBD2. CDR3 length equals 17 residues. J lost 3 bases, V lost 1 base, and 9 bases had no gene match. CDR1 is MNHEY and CDR2 is SMNVEV in the germline V gene (reference sequence). The CDR3 DNA reads TGTGCCAGCAGTTTATATCCGGGAGGCTCTTTCAAAAACATTCAGTACTTC. Its protein is CASSLYPGGSFKNIQYF.

This chain joins TRBV15 and TRBJ2-1, with D unclear. The CDR3 is 16 amino acids. Trimming stripped 5 bases from V and 1 base from J, with 15 bases between. Germline loops: CDR1 LNHNV, CDR2 YYDKDF (reference sequence). The CDR3 here is CATSAHLVRSYNEQFF. The CDR3 region has the DNA TGTGCCACCAGCGCCCATTTAGTAAGATCCTACAATGAGCAGTTCTTC.

The rearrangement joins TRBV15 to TRBJ2-3; D remains ambiguous. The CDR3 runs to 15 residues. V was clipped by 0 bases and J by 2 bases, with 9 bases between them. Germline V lookup: CDR1 LNHNV, CDR2 YYDKDF (reference sequence). CDR3 sequence: CATSREGYYTDTQYF. For the CDR3, the DNA is TGTGCCACCAGCAGAGAGGGCTATTACACAGATACGCAGTATTTT.

The chain has TRBV25-1 and TRBJ2-7, with D tentatively TRBD2 (5 bases). The CDR3 has 15 residues. Between the trimmed V and J ends, which lost 4 bases and 4 bases, there was a span of 17 bases. Germline assignment: CDR1 MGHDK and CDR2 SYGVNS. This chain's CDR3 is CASSGRTTSNYEQYF. CDR3 sequence (DNA): TGTGCCAGCAGTGGCCGAACCACTAGTAATTACGAGCAGTACTTC.